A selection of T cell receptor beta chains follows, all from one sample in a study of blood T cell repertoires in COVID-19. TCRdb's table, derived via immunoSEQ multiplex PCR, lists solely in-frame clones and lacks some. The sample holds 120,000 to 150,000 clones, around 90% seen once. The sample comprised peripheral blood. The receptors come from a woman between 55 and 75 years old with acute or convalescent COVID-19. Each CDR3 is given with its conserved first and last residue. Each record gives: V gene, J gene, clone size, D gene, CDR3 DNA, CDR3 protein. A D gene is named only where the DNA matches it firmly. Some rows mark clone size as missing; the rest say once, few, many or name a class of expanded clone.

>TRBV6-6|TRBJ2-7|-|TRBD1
TGTGCCAGCAGGGACGGGGACAGCCTCGCCGAGCAGTACTTC
CASRDGDSLAEQYF
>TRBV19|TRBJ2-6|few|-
TGTGCCAGTAGTATAACCCTCAGGAACTCTGGGGCCAACGTCCTGACTTTC
CASSITLRNSGANVLTF
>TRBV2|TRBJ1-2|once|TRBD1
TGTGCCAGCAGTTTCACAGGGGATGGCTACACCTTC
CASSFTGDGYTF
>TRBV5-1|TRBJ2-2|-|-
TGCGCCAGCAGCTTGGGACAGAGGACCGGGGAGCTGTTTTTT
CASSLGQRTGELFF
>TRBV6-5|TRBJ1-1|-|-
TGTGCCAGCGGGGAGTTTGAAGCTTTCTTT
CASGEFEAFF
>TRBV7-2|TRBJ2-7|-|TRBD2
TGTGCCAGCAGCCCGCGACTAGCGGTGAGCTCCTACGAGCAGTACTTC
CASSPRLAVSSYEQYF
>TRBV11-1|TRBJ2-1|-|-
TGTGCCAGCAGCCCAAGGGGTCTCGACAATGAGCAGTTCTTC
CASSPRGLDNEQFF
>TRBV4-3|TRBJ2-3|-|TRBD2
TGCGCCAGCAGCCCTATGACTAGCGAGGCCACAGATACGCAGTATTTT
CASSPMTSEATDTQYF
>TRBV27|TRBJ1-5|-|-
TGTGCCAGCAGTTTACGGGGGGCCCTTGCTGGAGGTGGCCAGCCCCAGCATTTT
CASSLRGALAGGGQPQHF
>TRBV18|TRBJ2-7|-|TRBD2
TGTGCCAGCTCCCTAGGGACTAGCGGGGTCTCCTACGAGCAGTACTTC
CASSLGTSGVSYEQYF
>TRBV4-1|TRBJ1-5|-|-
TGCGCCAGCAGCCAAGAAGGCCAGGACTATAGCAATCAGCCCCAGCATTTT
CASSQEGQDYSNQPQHF
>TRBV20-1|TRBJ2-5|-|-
TGCAGTGCTAGTACAGGGCTGGAGACCCAGTACTTC
CSASTGLETQYF
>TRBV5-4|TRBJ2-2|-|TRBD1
TGTGCCAGCAGCTCAAACAGGGGGCTGATCACCGGGGAGCTGTTTTTT
CASSSNRGLITGELFF
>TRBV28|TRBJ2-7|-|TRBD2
TGTGCCAGCACCGGGGGACCGACAGACGCGGGGGGCTCCCCCTACGAGCAGTACTTC
CASTGGPTDAGGSPYEQYF
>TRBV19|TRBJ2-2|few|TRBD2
TGTGCCAGTAGTATAGTGGCTAGCGGGGTAGGGGTCTCCGGGGAGCTGTTTTTT
CASSIVASGVGVSGELFF
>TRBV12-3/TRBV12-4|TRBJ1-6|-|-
TGTGCCAGCAGCCGGCGACAGAATTCACCCCTCCACTTT
CASSRRQNSPLHF
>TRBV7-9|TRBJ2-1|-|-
TGTGCCAGCAGCCACGCCCCCCCCAGGGGATACAATGAGCAGTTCTTC
CASSHAPPRGYNEQFF
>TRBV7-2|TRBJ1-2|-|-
TGTGCCAGCAGCTTAGATTCAACCTACGTCTATGGCTACACCTTC
CASSLDSTYVYGYTF
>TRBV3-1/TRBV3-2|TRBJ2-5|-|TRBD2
TGTGCCAGCAGAGTAATTCCGGGACTAGCGGGGCTAGAGACCCAGTACTTC
CASRVIPGLAGLETQYF
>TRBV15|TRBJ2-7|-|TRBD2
TGTGCCACCAGCACCGCGCCTCTAGCGGGGGCTAACGAGCAGTACTTC
CATSTAPLAGANEQYF
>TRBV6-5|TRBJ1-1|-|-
TGTGCCAGCAGTTACGGCAGGGGCACTGAAGCTTTCTTT
CASSYGRGTEAFF
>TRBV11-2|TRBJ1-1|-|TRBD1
TGTGCCAGCAGCTTATTCTTCGGGACAGGGGGCGCTGCCGAAGCTTTCTTT
CASSLFFGTGGAAEAFF
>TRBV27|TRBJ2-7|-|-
TGTGCCAGCAGTCTGCGGGCGGGCGGATCTGATGAGCAGTACTTC
CASSLRAGGSDEQYF
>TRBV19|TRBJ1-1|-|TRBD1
TGTGCCAGTAGCTCGGACAGGTTCTTGAACACTGAAGCTTTCTTT
CASSSDRFLNTEAFF
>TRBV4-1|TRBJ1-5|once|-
TGCGCCAGCAGCGGGACAAGCAATCAGCCCCAGCATTTT
CASSGTSNQPQHF
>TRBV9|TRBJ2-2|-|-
TGTGCCAGCAGCCGGGACTCAAGGTCCAGGGAGCTGTTTTTT
CASSRDSRSRELFF
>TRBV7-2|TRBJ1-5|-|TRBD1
TGTGCCAGCAGCGTGGACAGGTCTTACAATCAGCCCCAGCATTTT
CASSVDRSYNQPQHF
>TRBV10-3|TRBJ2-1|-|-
TGTGCCATCAGTGAGGGTGGCGGGGGCCAGGGTGAGCAGTTCTTC
CAISEGGGGQGEQFF
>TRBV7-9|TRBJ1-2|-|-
TGTGCCAGCAGCCCTGAGATTGCGGGGAGGTATGGCTACACCTTC
CASSPEIAGRYGYTF
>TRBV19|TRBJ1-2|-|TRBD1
TGTGCCAGTAGTATTTATTTGGACAGGGGGAACTATGGCTACACCTTC
CASSIYLDRGNYGYTF
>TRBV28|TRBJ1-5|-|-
TGTGCCAGCAGCCCTACGTCGCAGGGGCAGCTTAGCAATCAGCCCCAGCATTTT
CASSPTSQGQLSNQPQHF
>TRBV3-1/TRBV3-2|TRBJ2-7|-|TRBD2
TGTGCCAGCAGCCAAGAAGGTAGGGTAGCGGGGGGTGCATACGAGCAGTACTTC
CASSQEGRVAGGAYEQYF
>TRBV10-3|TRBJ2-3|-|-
TGTGCCATCAGGGGGGCGAGGGGGACAGATACGCAGTATTTT
CAIRGARGTDTQYF
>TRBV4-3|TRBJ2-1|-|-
TGCGCCAGCAGCCACCCCTACAGGGAGGGGAGCAATGAGCAGTTCTTC
CASSHPYREGSNEQFF
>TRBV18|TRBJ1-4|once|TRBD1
TGTGCCAGCTCACCATCAGGGGGTGGTGAAAAACTGTTTTTT
CASSPSGGGEKLFF
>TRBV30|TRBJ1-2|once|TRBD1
TGTGCCTGGGGAGACAGGGCGAACTATGGCTACACCTTC
CAWGDRANYGYTF
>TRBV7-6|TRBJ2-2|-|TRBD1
TGTGCCAGCAGCGACAGGACAGGGGGGAACACCGGGGAGCTGTTTTTT
CASSDRTGGNTGELFF
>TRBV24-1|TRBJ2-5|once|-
TGTGCCACCAGTGATTCACTAGCCCAAGAGACCCAGTACTTC
CATSDSLAQETQYF